This TCR beta chain came from a study of beta chain features in type 1 diabetes. Study results and limitations: It was not settled here whether HLA type affects TCRB rearrangement. TCRB repertoires of naive, central memory and Treg cells appeared more similar among patients than among healthy donors.

One heparinised blood draw, averaging approximately 0.11 L, came from each donor. All of the sorted populations showed purity greater than 95%. Concerning this clone itself: Its matching antigen is unknown.

There are 16 residues in the CDR3. Losses at the gene ends were 4 bases for V and 4 bases for J; bases not matched to a gene: 8. Germline V gene lookup returns CDR1 SGHDT and CDR2 YYEEEE. Isolated RNA was reverse transcribed in full, so expressed TCRB transcripts were sequenced. Profiled with immunoSEQ multiplex PCR; TCRdb holds only in-frame clones, not every one. The sample shows more than 300,000 clones, approximately 8.2% of them seen only once. What was sequenced was central memory CD4+ T cells from blood. This receptor was identified in a young woman in good health. The chain employs TRBV5-6 and TRBJ2-3; 11 nucleotides align to TRBD1. The CDR3 region is CASSRLPGQGADTQYF. The CDR3 nucleotides read TGTGCCAGCAGCCGATTGCCGGGACAGGGGGCAGATACGCAGTATTTT.